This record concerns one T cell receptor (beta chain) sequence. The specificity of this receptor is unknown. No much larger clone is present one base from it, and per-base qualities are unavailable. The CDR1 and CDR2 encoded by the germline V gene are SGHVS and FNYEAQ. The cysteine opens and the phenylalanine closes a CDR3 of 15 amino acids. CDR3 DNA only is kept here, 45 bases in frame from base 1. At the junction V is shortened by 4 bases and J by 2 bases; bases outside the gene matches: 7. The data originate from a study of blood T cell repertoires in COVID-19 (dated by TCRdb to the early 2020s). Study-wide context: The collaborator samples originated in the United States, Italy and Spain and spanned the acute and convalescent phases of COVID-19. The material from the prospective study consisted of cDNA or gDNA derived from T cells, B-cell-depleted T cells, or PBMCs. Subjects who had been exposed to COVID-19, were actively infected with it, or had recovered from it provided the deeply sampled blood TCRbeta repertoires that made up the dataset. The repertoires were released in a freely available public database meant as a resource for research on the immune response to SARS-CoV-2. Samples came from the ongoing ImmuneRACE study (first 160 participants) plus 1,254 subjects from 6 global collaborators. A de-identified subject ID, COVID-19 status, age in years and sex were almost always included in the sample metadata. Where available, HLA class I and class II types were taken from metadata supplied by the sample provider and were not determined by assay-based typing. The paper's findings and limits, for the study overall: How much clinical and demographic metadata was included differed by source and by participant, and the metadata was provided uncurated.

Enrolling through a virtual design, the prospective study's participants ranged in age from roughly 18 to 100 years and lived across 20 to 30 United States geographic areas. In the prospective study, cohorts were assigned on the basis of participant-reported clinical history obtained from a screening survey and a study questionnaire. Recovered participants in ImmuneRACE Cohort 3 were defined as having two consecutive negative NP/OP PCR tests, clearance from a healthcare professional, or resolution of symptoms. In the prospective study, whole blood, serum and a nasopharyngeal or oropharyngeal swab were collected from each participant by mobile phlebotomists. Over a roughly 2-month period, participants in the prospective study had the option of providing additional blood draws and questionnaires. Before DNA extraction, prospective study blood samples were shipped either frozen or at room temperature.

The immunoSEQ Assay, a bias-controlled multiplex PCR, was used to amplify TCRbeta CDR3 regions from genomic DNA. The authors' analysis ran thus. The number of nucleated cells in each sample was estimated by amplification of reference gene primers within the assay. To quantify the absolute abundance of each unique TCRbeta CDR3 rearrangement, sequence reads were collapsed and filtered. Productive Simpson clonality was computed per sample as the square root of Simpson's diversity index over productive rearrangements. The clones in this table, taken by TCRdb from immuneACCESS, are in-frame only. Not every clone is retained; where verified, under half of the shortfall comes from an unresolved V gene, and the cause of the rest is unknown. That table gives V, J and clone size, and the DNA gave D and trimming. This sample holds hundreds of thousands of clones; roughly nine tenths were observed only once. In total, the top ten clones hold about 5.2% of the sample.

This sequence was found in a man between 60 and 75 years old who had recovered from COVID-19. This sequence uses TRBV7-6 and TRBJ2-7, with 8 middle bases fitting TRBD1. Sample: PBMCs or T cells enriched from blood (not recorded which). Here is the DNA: TGTGCCAGCAGCTCAAGACAGGGGCACACCTACGAGCAGTACTTC. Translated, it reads CASSSRQGHTYEQYF. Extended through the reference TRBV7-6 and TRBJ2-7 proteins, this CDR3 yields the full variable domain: GAGVSQSPRYKVTKRGQDVALRCDPISGHVSLYWYRQALGQGPEFLTYFNYEAQQDKSGLPNDRFSAERPEGSISTLTIQRTEQRDSAMYRCASSSRQGHTYEQYFGPGTRLTVT.